A single sample is the source of the 18 T cell receptor beta chains below, sequenced in a study of PD-1 blockade in classical Hodgkin lymphoma. The method was immunoSEQ multiplex PCR; TCRdb's version includes in-frame clones alone and lacks a portion of them. The sample includes tens of thousands of clones, approximately 66% seen only once; the top ten take 20% to 30%. There was relapse after autologous stem cell transplantation in every patient, and there was variation in brentuximab vedotin exposure. Sequenced material: peripheral blood mononuclear cells (PBMCs), taken before the second cycle of nivolumab. These TCRs come from a human donor with classical Hodgkin lymphoma.

Note on this clone: One end of the junction varies from germline; a read error may be responsible. This sequence joins TRBV19 and TRBJ2-1; no firm D call. Germline CDR1 LNHDA, CDR2 SQIVND (reference sequence). The CDR3 consists of 14 residues. The CDR3 sequence is CTSSWLGSYNEQFF. As DNA, the CDR3 is TGTACCAGTAGCTGGCTGGGCTCCTACAATGAGCAGTTCTTC.

The chain is built from TRBV7-2 and TRBJ1-1; 7 bases match TRBD1. The junction had 11 bases not matched to a gene; V was cut back by 5 bases and J by 11 bases. There are 13 residues in the CDR3. Germline assignment: CDR1 SGHTA and CDR2 FQGNSA. The CDR3 spells CASSPNRGMRAFF. For the CDR3, the DNA is TGTGCCAGCAGCCCGAACAGGGGAATGAGGGCTTTCTTT.

The chain couples TRBV28 to TRBJ2-1; the match to TRBD2 covers 8 bases. V dropped 3 bases and J dropped 14; count of bases not matched to a gene: 12. The length of the CDR3 is 14 residues. CDR1 is MDHEN, CDR2 SYDVKM, per germline. CDR3 sequence (DNA): TGTGCCAGCAGTTTCTCCCCCACCGGGACTAGAGAGTTCTTC. Translation gives CASSFSPTGTREFF. The full variable domain, its missing parts supplied by reference TRBV28 and TRBJ2-1, is DVKVTQSSRYLVKRTGEKVFLECVQDMDHENMFWYRQDPGLGLRLIYFSYDVKMKEKGDIPEGYSVSREKKERFSLILESASTNQTSMYLCASSFSPTGTREFFGPGTRLTVL.

The chain combines TRBV28 with TRBJ1-5; D ambiguous. The CDR3 sequence is 12 residues long. Germline V gene lookup returns CDR1 MDHEN and CDR2 SYDVKM. Deletions cut 7 bases from V and 6 bases from J, with 10 bases between. The CDR3 region has the DNA TGTGCCAGCATCGACCCGGGTCAGCCCCAGCATTTT. This encodes CASIDPGQPQHF. Looking up the rest from reference TRBV28 and TRBJ1-5 gives the full variable domain: DVKVTQSSRYLVKRTGEKVFLECVQDMDHENMFWYRQDPGLGLRLIYFSYDVKMKEKGDIPEGYSVSREKKERFSLILESASTNQTSMYLCASIDPGQPQHFGDGTRLSIL.

The chain combines TRBV11-2 with TRBJ1-6; D is uncertain. The V end was cut by 5 bases, the J end by 5 bases, with 10 bases between. Germline V gene data show CDR1 as SGHAT and CDR2 as FQNNGV. This CDR3 region has 14 residues. The CDR3 region has the DNA TGTGCCAGCAGCCCCATAGTGGATAATTCACCCCTCCACTTT. Amino acids: CASSPIVDNSPLHF. Based on the CDR3 plus reference TRBV11-2 and TRBJ1-6, the full variable domain is EAGVAQSPRYKIIEKRQSVAFWCNPISGHATLYWYQQILGQGPKLLIQFQNNGVVDDSQLPKDRFSAERLKGVDSTLKIQPAKLEDSAVYLCASSPIVDNSPLHFGNGTRLTVT.

Only one count was recorded for this clone. The V call is TRBV27, the J call TRBJ2-3; D gene unclear. Trimming removed 8 bases from V and 0 bases from J, with 15 bases in between. There are 15 residues in the CDR3. Looked up from germline, CDR1 is MNHEY and CDR2 is SMNVEV (reference sequence). The CDR3 sequence is CASRVAVTSTDTQYF. CDR3 bases: TGTGCCAGCCGGGTGGCTGTGACTAGCACAGATACGCAGTATTTT.

V and J are TRBV4-3 and TRBJ2-1; D not resolved. Germline CDR1 reads LGHNA; CDR2 reads YSLEER. The CDR3 has 15 amino acids. V was shortened by 0 bases and J by 6 bases, with 12 bases between the two germline ends. The CDR3 spells CASSQDFLAANEQFF. In DNA, the CDR3 is TGCGCCAGCAGCCAAGATTTCCTTGCCGCCAATGAGCAGTTCTTC.

The chain uses TRBV9 and TRBJ1-3; D is uncertain. Per the germline V gene, CDR1 is SGDLS and CDR2 is YYNGEE. The CDR3 has 14 amino acids. Trimming removed 3 bases at V and 3 bases at J, with 10 bases between. CDR3 DNA sequence: TGTGCCAGCAGCGAAACATCGGTTGGAAACACCATATATTTT. This encodes CASSETSVGNTIYF.

V is TRBV7-2 and J is TRBJ2-6, with D possibly being TRBD1 (6 bases). This CDR3 has 18 residues. The germline V gene encodes CDR1 SGHTA and CDR2 FQGNSA. The V and J ends lost 5 bases and 4 bases respectively, with 21 bases between them. The CDR3 DNA reads as TGTGCCAGCAGCAGGGAACCCGGACAGTTCCTGGGGGCCAACGTCCTGACTTTC. Its translation is CASSREPGQFLGANVLTF.

The V and J genes are TRBV19 and TRBJ1-3; TRBD1 agrees at 8 bases. This CDR3 is 16 amino acids long. The trim removed 5 bases at V and 0 bases at J, leaving 6 bases unmatched. In germline, CDR1 is LNHDA, CDR2 SQIVND (reference sequence). CDR3 nucleotide sequence: TGTGCCAGTAGTTGGACAGGGATATTCTCTGGAAACACCATATATTTT. This gives the protein CASSWTGIFSGNTIYF.

The J gene is TRBJ2-5, the V gene TRBV25-1; maybe TRBD2 (6 bases). The CDR3 has 15 amino acids. Germline V gene data show CDR1 as MGHDK and CDR2 as SYGVNS. Deletions cut 0 bases from V and 1 base from J, with 9 bases between. The CDR3 loop is CASSEYRGLQETQYF. The CDR3 nucleotides are TGTGCCAGCAGTGAATATAGGGGACTCCAAGAGACCCAGTACTTC.

This clone has a single count. J is TRBJ1-2 and V is TRBV19, with D possibly being TRBD1 (5 bases). This CDR3 is built from 14 residues. Per the germline V gene, CDR1 is LNHDA and CDR2 is SQIVND (reference sequence). V lost 6 bases and J lost 0, with 11 bases in between. CDR3 sequence: CASRGPGANYGYTF. The CDR3 region has the DNA TGTGCCAGTAGGGGGCCGGGAGCTAACTATGGCTACACCTTC.

This chain connects TRBV7-8 to TRBJ1-4; TRBD1 agrees at 10 bases. Germline V lookup: CDR1 SGHVS, CDR2 FQNEAQ. CDR3 length equals 13 residues. V trimming: 3 bases; J trimming: 11 bases; junction bases outside the gene matches: 3. DNA of the CDR3: TGTGCCAGCAGCTTGGGGACAGGGGCGAAACTGTTTTTT. Its protein is CASSLGTGAKLFF.

This chain links TRBV2 with TRBJ2-7; TRBD1 aligns across 9 bases. With V trimmed by 4 bases and J by 3 bases, 4 bases remained unmatched. Germline loops: CDR1 SNHLY, CDR2 FYNNEI. The CDR3 contains 14 residues. The chain's CDR3 is CASSGSGQGYEQYF. As DNA, the CDR3 is TGTGCCAGCAGTGGCTCGGGACAGGGCTACGAGCAGTACTTC. The full variable domain, completed using reference TRBV2 and TRBJ2-7, is EPEVTQTPSHQVTQMGQEVILRCVPISNHLYFYWYRQILGQKVEFLVSFYNNEISEKSEIFDDQFSVERPDGSNFTLKIRSTKLEDSAMYFCASSGSGQGYEQYFGPGTRLTVT.

This clone was seen just once. The rearrangement uses TRBV4-1 and TRBJ2-7; 8 bases match TRBD1. The length of the CDR3 is 15 residues. The V segment lost 4 bases and the J segment 2 bases; nucleotides outside the gene matches: 7. Germline V gene data show CDR1 as MGHRA and CDR2 as YSYEKL. This chain's CDR3 is CASSRQTGVAYEQYF. Written as DNA, the CDR3 is TGCGCCAGCAGCCGCCAGACAGGGGTGGCCTACGAGCAGTACTTC.

V is TRBV19 and J is TRBJ1-2; 7 bases agree with TRBD1. The germline gives CDR1 LNHDA, CDR2 SQIVND (reference sequence). The CDR3 spans 13 residues. Germline trimming cut 7 bases from V and 3 bases from J; bases unmatched to any gene: 5. CDR3 sequence (DNA): TGTGCCAGTAATGGACAGGCCGACTATGGCTACACCTTC. It yields the protein CASNGQADYGYTF.

The DNA for the CDR3 is TGTGCCAGCAAAAAGGGTGGCAGGATTAATTCACCCCTCCACTTT. As protein: CASKKGGRINSPLHF. The chain couples TRBV27 to TRBJ1-6; no clear D. The CDR3 totals 15 residues. The germline V gene has CDR1 MNHEY and CDR2 SMNVEV (reference sequence). The germline V and J ends were trimmed by 7 bases and 6 bases, with 16 bases remaining between them.

Judged by abundance, this clone is medium-sized. The identical CDR3 is also encoded by other nucleotide sequences in the sample. The CDR3 here is CASSFVAGENNEQFF. The CDR3 bases are TGTGCCAGCAGCTTTGTCGCGGGGGAGAACAATGAGCAGTTCTTC. The V and J genes are TRBV5-4 and TRBJ2-1; 7 positions agree with TRBD2. The junction had 7 bases not matched to a gene; V was cut back by 2 bases and J by 5 bases. The CDR3 contains 15 residues. In germline, CDR1 is SGHNT, CDR2 YYREEE (reference sequence).